This T cell receptor beta chain was captured in a study of shared clonotypes between healthy human individuals. Every subset's genomic DNA went evenly onto several immunoSEQ plates. The sorted-subset replicate PCRs were given roughly 190 ng DNA, which is 25,000 to 35,000 T cell genomes. TCRdb's copy holds only in-frame clones and misses some; the assay was immunoSEQ multiplex PCR. The data show around 2,000,000 clones, about 93% seen once. Study-wide points: Clonotype sharing among donors was thought likely to change with sequencing depth.

The naive CD8 subset, CD45RO-negative cells positively selected for CCR7, excluded terminally differentiated effector memory CD45RA+ cells. Donors, without exception, were Caucasian adults residing in Nashville, Tennessee. This CDR3 has 13 amino acids. The V gene's germline CDR1 is MGHDK and CDR2 SYGVNS. The ends were cut back, 6 bases at V and 9 bases at J, with 14 bases in the middle. Turning to this clone: The antigen remains unidentified.

V and J are TRBV25-1 and TRBJ1-4; D may be TRBD1 (6 bases). This clonotype was sampled from a man aged 18 to 30 in good health. Some clones in this sample may be carry-over from other donors' samples. The sample comprised naive CD8+ T cells from PBMCs. CDR3 bases: TGTGCCAGCAGAGCTGGGGACATCCAAAAACTGTTTTTT. The encoded protein is CASRAGDIQKLFF.